A single sample is the source of the 18 T cell receptor beta chains below, sequenced in a study of shared T cell receptors in the human thymus (dated by TCRdb to 2020 to 2023). Libraries came from the immunoSEQ multiplex PCR assay. The clones in this table, taken by TCRdb from immuneACCESS, are in-frame only. Not every clone is retained; where verified, under half of the shortfall comes from an unresolved V gene, and the cause of the rest is unknown. The sample yields hundreds of thousands of clones; approximately 88% were counted once. The ten largest clones take up 0.0095% to 0.013% of the sample. The sample was also reused in another study, on human thymus T cells.

The specimen was thymocytes. Receptors originate from a boy younger than two with a congenital heart defect. Donor details come from another sample of the same person, matched by shared clones.

V and J are TRBV9 and TRBJ2-5, with TRBD2 matching 11 bases. Germline V gene sequence: CDR1 SGDLS, CDR2 YYNGEE. Losses at the gene ends were 3 bases for V and 3 bases for J; bases not matched to a gene: 25. The CDR3 covers 22 residues. CDR3 DNA sequence: TGTGCCAGCAGCGCCACCGGGACAGGGTATGCACTAGCGGGAGTGGTAAAAGAGACCCAGTACTTC. It codes for CASSATGTGYALAGVVKETQYF.

The chain joins TRBV25-1 to TRBJ1-1; TRBD1 aligns across 9 bases. The ends lost 8 bases at V and 5 bases at J; junction bases unmatched: 6. Germline CDR1 reads MGHDK; CDR2 reads SYGVNS. The CDR3 length is 13 residues. In nucleotides, the CDR3 is TGTGCCAGCCAGGACAGGGGTTTTACTGAAGCTTTCTTT. This encodes CASQDRGFTEAFF.

Worth noting for this clone: A read error may account for a junction end that differs from germline. The chain joins TRBV28 to TRBJ2-7; 9 positions agree with TRBD2. There are 15 residues in the CDR3. Germline assignment: CDR1 MDHEN and CDR2 SYDVKM. CDR3 region: CASSSLAGPSCEQYF. The CDR3 bases are TGTGCCAGCAGTTCCCTAGCGGGACCTTCCTGCGAGCAGTACTTC.

The CDR3 nucleotides are TGTGCCAGCAGTGACGCAACCGGGAGGCGGTACAATGAGCAGTTCTTC. Encoded protein: CASSDATGRRYNEQFF. This chain uses TRBV2 with TRBJ2-1; 7 nucleotides line up with TRBD2. Germline CDR1 and CDR2: SNHLY and FYNNEI. The CDR3 loop spans 16 amino acids. Trimming removed 3 bases from V and 4 bases from J; junction bases left unmatched: 9.

V and J are TRBV7-4 and TRBJ1-5; no clear D. The CDR3 contains 13 residues. Germline assignment: CDR1 SGHVT and CDR2 SQSDAQ. Trimming pared 2 bases from V and 3 bases from J, leaving 5 bases between. CDR3 region: CASSLRDNQPQHF. CDR3 nucleotides: TGTGCCAGCAGCTTACGGGACAATCAGCCCCAGCATTTT.

Here the CDR3 DNA reads TGTGCCAGCAGCCTGGGACTAGCGGGAGGAAGGGAGCAGTACTTC. Protein product: CASSLGLAGGREQYF. The chain carries TRBV7-9 and TRBJ2-7; 15 positions agree with TRBD2. The J segment lost 7 bases and the V segment lost 5 bases, leaving 6 bases of the junction unmatched. This CDR3 comprises 15 residues. Germline V gene lookup returns CDR1 SEHNR and CDR2 FQNEAQ (reference sequence).

The chain is built from TRBV10-1 and TRBJ2-5; TRBD2 matches 8 bases. The CDR3 spans 15 residues. Germline-derived CDR1 and CDR2 are WNHNN and SYGVQD (reference sequence). J was trimmed by 5 bases and V by 3 bases; bases with no gene match: 8. The CDR3, as DNA: TGCGCCAGCAGTGAAGCGCGGGAGGACCCCGAGACCCAGTACTTC. Its translation: CASSEAREDPETQYF.

V is TRBV4-2 and J is TRBJ2-7; 14 bases agree with TRBD2. This CDR3 has 15 residues. V shed 0 bases, J shed 5 bases, and the junction held 0 bases outside the gene matches. The germline V gene has CDR1 LGHNA and CDR2 YNFKEQ. CDR3 region: CASSQEGLAGDEQYF. The CDR3 bases are TGTGCCAGCAGCCAAGAGGGACTAGCGGGAGACGAGCAGTACTTC.

The rearrangement joins TRBV18 to TRBJ2-1; D is perhaps TRBD2 (6 bases). The CDR3 is made up of 15 amino acids. Deletions cut 3 bases from V and 3 bases from J, with 12 bases between. Germline-derived CDR1 and CDR2 are KGHSH and LQKENI. For the CDR3, the DNA is TGTGCCAGCTCACCCCGTAGTAGCGGCTACAATGAGCAGTTCTTC. Translation gives CASSPRSSGYNEQFF.

V usage is TRBV9 and J usage is TRBJ2-7, with a weak D call TRBD2 (6 bases). V was clipped by 4 bases and J by 0 bases, with 17 bases between them. The germline V gene has CDR1 SGDLS and CDR2 YYNGEE. The CDR3 has 16 residues. CDR3: CASSPKEGGFSYEQYF. Here the CDR3 DNA reads TGTGCCAGCAGCCCGAAGGAGGGCGGGTTCTCCTACGAGCAGTACTTC. Complete variable domain (other parts from reference TRBV9 and TRBJ2-7): DSGVTQTPKHLITATGQRVTLRCSPRSGDLSVYWYQQSLDQGLQFLIQYYNGEERAKGNILERFSAQQFPDLHSELNLSSLELGDSALYFCASSPKEGGFSYEQYFGPGTRLTVT.

The V and J genes are TRBV15 and TRBJ2-7, with D unresolved. V was clipped by 0 bases and J by 3 bases, with 15 bases between them. CDR1 is LNHNV, CDR2 YYDKDF, per germline (reference sequence). This CDR3 comprises 16 residues. CDR3 nucleotide sequence: TGTGCCACCAGCAGAGATCCTCTAGTTGTAAGCTACGAGCAGTACTTC. It codes for CATSRDPLVVSYEQYF.

J is TRBJ1-3 and V is TRBV7-8; 9 positions agree with TRBD1. Trimming removed 2 bases from V and 0 bases from J; junction bases left unmatched: 8. The CDR3 consists of 18 residues. The germline CDR1 and CDR2 sequences are SGHVS and FQNEAQ. CDR3 protein: CASSLTVQGAYSGNTIYF. The DNA of the CDR3 is TGTGCCAGCAGCTTAACAGTACAGGGGGCATACTCTGGAAACACCATATATTTT.

CDR3 loop: CASSPLVQGLTPFTDTQYF. CDR3 bases: TGTGCCAGCAGCCCCCTGGTGCAGGGCCTTACTCCCTTCACAGATACGCAGTATTTT. V usage is TRBV14 and J usage is TRBJ2-3; D is perhaps TRBD1 (5 bases). Germline lookup yields CDR1 SGHDN and CDR2 FVKESK. V shed 4 bases and J shed 2 bases, with 25 bases lying between them. The CDR3 is 19 amino acids.

The genes are TRBV29-1 and TRBJ2-5; D remains unclear. CDR1 SQVTM and CDR2 ANQGSEA come from the germline V gene. Trimming took off 5 bases at V and 1 base at J, with 11 bases between the two ends. The CDR3 length is 13 residues. CDR3 DNA sequence: TGCAGCGTTACCTGGGCGACCCAAGAGACCCAGTACTTC. The encoded protein is CSVTWATQETQYF.

This chain links TRBV27 with TRBJ1-1, with TRBD1 matching 9 bases. This CDR3 spans 14 amino acids. V lost 5 bases, J lost 5 bases, and 6 bases stayed unmatched. Germline CDR1 MNHEY, CDR2 SMNVEV (reference sequence). CDR3 coding DNA: TGTGCCAGCAGTCACACGACAGGGGGAACTGAAGCTTTCTTT. Translated: CASSHTTGGTEAFF.

V and J are TRBV4-1 and TRBJ2-7; the match to TRBD1 covers 7 bases. Germline CDR1 is MGHRA and CDR2 is YSYEKL. The CDR3 is 17 residues long. The junction had 8 bases not matched to a gene; V was cut back by 0 bases and J by 0 bases. The CDR3 bases are TGCGCCAGCAGCCAAGATCGCCCCGGGACAGACTCCTACGAGCAGTACTTC. Its protein product is CASSQDRPGTDSYEQYF.

This clone occurred a few times. The chain links TRBV19 to TRBJ1-2; D call uncertain. CDR3 size: 13 residues. Germline V gene lookup returns CDR1 LNHDA and CDR2 SQIVND (reference sequence). Trimming took off 3 bases at V and 4 bases at J, with 9 bases between the two ends. CDR3 nucleotide sequence: TGTGCCAGTAGTATTGAGGCGGGCTATGGCTACACCTTC. Translating it yields CASSIEAGYGYTF.

This rearrangement joins TRBV18 to TRBJ1-5, with TRBD1 as a possible D gene (6 bases). Trimming shortened V by 4 bases and J by 3 bases, and 13 bases separated the two germline ends. The V gene's germline CDR1 is KGHSH and CDR2 LQKENI. The CDR3 loop spans 15 amino acids. The CDR3 coding sequence is TGTGCCAGCTCACTCTCCGGGACATACAATCAGCCCCAGCATTTT. The encoded protein is CASSLSGTYNQPQHF.